This T cell receptor (beta chain) emerged from a study of T-cell reconstitution after alpha-beta-depleted transplantation in children. Researchers prepared the TCRbeta library using unique molecular identifiers, the study reports. In TCRdb, the PCR reads were re-called with MiXCR into one record per CDR3 protein. The table has about 300,000 distinct CDR3 sequences, around 9.1% seen once. The sample holds many counts of this clonotype. What it binds is unknown. Study results and caveats: About two months after transplant, alpha-beta T cells reportedly came from several hundred expanded graft clones.

The V gene lost 2 bases and the J gene lost 1 base, with 8 bases spanning the gap. This CDR3 has 13 amino acids. From germline, CDR1 is DFQATT and CDR2 SNEGSKA (reference sequence). The genes are TRBV20-1 and TRBJ2-5; D is unclear. Sequencing was performed on PBMCs, taken before TCRalphabeta/CD19-depleted stem cell transplant. The TCR comes from a boy under two years old with acute myeloid leukemia, due to receive a stem cell transplant. The CDR3 here is CSARRQLQETQYF. CDR3 DNA sequence: TGCAGTGCTAGAAGGCAGCTCCAAGAGACCCAGTACTTC.